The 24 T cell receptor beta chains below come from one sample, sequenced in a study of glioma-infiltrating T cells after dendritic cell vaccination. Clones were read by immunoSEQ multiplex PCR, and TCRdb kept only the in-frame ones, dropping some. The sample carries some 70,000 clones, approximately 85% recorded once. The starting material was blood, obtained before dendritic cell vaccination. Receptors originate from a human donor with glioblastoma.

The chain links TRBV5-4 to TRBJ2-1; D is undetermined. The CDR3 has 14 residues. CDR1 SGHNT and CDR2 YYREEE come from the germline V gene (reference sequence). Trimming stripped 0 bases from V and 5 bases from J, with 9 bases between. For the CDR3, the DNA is TGTGCCAGCAGCTTGGATGGTAGAAACAATGAGCAGTTCTTC. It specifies CASSLDGRNNEQFF.

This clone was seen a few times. CDR3 sequence: CASSLVADPFNEQFF. CDR3 bases: TGTGCCAGCAGCTTAGTGGCAGATCCCTTCAATGAGCAGTTCTTC. The J gene is TRBJ2-1, the V gene TRBV11-2; D remains unclear. CDR1 SGHAT and CDR2 FQNNGV come from the germline V gene. The germline V and J ends were trimmed by 1 base and 6 bases, with 13 bases remaining between them. CDR3 length: 15 amino acids.

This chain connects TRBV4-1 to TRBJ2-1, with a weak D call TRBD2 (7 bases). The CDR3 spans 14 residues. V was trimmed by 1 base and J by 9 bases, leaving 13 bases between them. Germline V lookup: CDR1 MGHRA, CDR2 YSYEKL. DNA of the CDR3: TGCGCCAGCAGCCAAGCGGGGGGCTGGTCTGAGCAGTTCTTC. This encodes CASSQAGGWSEQFF.

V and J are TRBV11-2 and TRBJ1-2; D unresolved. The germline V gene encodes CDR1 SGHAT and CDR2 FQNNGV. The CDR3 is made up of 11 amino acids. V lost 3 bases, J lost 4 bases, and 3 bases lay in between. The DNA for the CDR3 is TGTGCCAGCAGCTTCGGCTATGGCTACACCTTC. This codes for CASSFGYGYTF.

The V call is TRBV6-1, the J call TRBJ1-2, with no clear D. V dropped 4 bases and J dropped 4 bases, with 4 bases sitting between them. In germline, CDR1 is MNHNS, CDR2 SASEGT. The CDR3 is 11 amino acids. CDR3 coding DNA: TGTGCCAGCAGTGTCGGCTATGGCTACACCTTC. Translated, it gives CASSVGYGYTF.

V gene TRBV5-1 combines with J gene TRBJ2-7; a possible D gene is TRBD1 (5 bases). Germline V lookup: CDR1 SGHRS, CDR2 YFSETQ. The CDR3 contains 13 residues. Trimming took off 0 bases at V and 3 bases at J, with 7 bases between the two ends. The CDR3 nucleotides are TGCGCCAGCAGCTTGGGACAGAACTACGAGCAGTACTTC. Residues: CASSLGQNYEQYF.

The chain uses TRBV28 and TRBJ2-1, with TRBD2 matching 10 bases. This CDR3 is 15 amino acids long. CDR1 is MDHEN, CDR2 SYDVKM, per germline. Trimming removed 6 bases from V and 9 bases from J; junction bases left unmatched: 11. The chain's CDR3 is CASRLDGLAGVEQFF. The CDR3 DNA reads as TGTGCCAGCAGGTTGGATGGGCTAGCGGGGGTTGAGCAGTTCTTC.

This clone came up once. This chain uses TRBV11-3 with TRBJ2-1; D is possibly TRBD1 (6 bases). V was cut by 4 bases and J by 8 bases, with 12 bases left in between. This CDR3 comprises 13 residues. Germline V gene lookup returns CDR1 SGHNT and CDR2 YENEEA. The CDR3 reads CASSSRGTDEQFF. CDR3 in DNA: TGTGCCAGCAGCTCTAGGGGGACCGATGAGCAGTTCTTC.

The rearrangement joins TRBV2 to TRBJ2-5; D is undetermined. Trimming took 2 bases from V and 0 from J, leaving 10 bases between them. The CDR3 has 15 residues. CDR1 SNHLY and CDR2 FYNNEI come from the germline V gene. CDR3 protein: CASSELGIYQETQYF. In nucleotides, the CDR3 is TGTGCCAGCAGTGAACTTGGCATTTACCAAGAGACCCAGTACTTC.

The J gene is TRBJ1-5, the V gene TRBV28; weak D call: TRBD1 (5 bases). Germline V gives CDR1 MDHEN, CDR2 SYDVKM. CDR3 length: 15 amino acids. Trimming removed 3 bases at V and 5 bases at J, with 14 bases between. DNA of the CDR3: TGTGCCAGCAGTTTGAATCCGGACACTTATCAGCCCCAGCATTTT. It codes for CASSLNPDTYQPQHF.

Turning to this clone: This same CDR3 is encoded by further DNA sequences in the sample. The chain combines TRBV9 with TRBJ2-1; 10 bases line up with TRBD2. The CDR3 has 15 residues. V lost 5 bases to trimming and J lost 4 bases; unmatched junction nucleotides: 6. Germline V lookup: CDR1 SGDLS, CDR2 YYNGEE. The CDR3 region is CASSSSGGVYNEQFF. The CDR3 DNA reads TGTGCCAGCAGTTCGAGCGGGGGGGTTTACAATGAGCAGTTCTTC.

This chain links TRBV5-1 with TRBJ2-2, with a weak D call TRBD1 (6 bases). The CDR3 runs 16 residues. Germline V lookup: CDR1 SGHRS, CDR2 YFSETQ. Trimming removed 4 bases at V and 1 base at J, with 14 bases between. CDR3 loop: CASSASGHLNTGELFF. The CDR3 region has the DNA TGCGCCAGCAGCGCCTCGGGACACCTGAACACCGGGGAGCTGTTTTTT.

CDR3 DNA: TGTGCCAGCAGTAGGACAGTCAATAGCAATCAGCCCCAGCATTTT. Translating gives CASSRTVNSNQPQHF. The rearrangement uses TRBV28 and TRBJ1-5; a possible D gene is TRBD1 (6 bases). Trimming removed 5 bases at V and 0 bases at J, with 11 bases between. CDR1 and CDR2 from the germline V gene are MDHEN and SYDVKM. The CDR3 has 15 amino acids. The variable domain in full, with the rest retrieved from reference TRBV28 and TRBJ1-5, is DVKVTQSSRYLVKRTGEKVFLECVQDMDHENMFWYRQDPGLGLRLIYFSYDVKMKEKGDIPEGYSVSREKKERFSLILESASTNQTSMYLCASSRTVNSNQPQHFGDGTRLSIL.

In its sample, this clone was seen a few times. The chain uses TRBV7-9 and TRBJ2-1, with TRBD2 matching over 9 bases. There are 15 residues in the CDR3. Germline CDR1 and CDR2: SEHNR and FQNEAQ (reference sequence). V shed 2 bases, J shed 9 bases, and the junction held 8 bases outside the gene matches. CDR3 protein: CASSLMGGGAVEQFF. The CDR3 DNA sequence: TGTGCCAGCAGCTTAATGGGCGGGGGGGCAGTTGAGCAGTTCTTC.

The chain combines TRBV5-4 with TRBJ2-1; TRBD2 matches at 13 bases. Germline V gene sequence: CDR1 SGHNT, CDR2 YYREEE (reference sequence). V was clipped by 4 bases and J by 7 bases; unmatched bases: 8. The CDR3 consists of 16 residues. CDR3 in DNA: TGTGCCAGCAGCCCAGTAAGGACTAGCGGGGGAAATGAGCAGTTCTTC. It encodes CASSPVRTSGGNEQFF.

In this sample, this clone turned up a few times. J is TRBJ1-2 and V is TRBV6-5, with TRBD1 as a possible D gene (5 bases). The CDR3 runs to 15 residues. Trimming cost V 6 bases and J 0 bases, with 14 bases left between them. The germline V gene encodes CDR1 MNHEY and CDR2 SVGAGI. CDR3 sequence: CASRSTGGSNYGYTF. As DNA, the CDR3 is TGTGCCAGCAGATCTACAGGCGGTTCTAACTATGGCTACACCTTC.

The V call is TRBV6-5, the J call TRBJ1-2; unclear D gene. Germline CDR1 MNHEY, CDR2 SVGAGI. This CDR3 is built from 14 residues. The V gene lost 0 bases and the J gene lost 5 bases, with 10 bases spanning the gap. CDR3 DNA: TGTGCCAGCAGTTACTCGAGCCGAGGATATGGCTACACCTTC. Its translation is CASSYSSRGYGYTF.

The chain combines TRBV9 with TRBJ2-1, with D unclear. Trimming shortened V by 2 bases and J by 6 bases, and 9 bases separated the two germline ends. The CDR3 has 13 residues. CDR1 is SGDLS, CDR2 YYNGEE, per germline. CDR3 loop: CASSVQSVNEQFF. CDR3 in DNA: TGTGCCAGCAGCGTTCAAAGCGTCAATGAGCAGTTCTTC.

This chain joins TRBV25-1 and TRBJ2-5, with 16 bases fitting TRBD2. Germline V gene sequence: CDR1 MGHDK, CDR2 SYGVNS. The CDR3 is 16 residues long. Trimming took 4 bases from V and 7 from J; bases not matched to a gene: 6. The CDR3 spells CASSAGLAGGPGTQYF. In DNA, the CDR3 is TGTGCCAGCAGTGCGGGACTAGCGGGGGGGCCGGGGACCCAGTACTTC.

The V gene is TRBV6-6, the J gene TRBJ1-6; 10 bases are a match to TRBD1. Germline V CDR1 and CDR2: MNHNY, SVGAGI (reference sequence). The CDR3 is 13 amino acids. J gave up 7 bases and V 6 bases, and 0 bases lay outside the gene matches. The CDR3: CASRGQGNSPLHF. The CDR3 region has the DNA TGTGCCAGCAGGGGACAGGGGAATTCACCCCTCCACTTT.

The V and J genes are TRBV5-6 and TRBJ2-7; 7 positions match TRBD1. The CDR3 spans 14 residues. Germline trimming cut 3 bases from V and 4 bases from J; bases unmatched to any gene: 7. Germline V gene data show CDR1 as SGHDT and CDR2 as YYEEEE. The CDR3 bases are TGTGCCAGCAGCTCGCGTAAGGGGGCATACGAGCAGTACTTC. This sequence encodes CASSSRKGAYEQYF. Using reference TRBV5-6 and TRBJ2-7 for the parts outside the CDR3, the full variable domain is DAGVTQSPTHLIKTRGQQVTLRCSPKSGHDTVSWYQQALGQGPQFIFQYYEEEERQRGNFPDRFSGHQFPNYSSELNVNALLLGDSALYLCASSSRKGAYEQYFGPGTRLTVT.

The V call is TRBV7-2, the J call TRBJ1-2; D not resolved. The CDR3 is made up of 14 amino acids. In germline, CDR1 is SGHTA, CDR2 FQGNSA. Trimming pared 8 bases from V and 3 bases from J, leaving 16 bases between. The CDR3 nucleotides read TGTGCCAGCTTACGGAGGCGAGGAGACTATGGCTACACCTTC. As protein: CASLRRRGDYGYTF.

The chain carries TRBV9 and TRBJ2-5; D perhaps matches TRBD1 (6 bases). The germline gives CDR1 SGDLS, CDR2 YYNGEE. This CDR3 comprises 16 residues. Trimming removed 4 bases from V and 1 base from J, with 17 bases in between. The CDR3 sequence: CASSPRQAGRQETQYF. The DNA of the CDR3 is TGTGCCAGCAGCCCCCGACAGGCCGGACGCCAAGAGACCCAGTACTTC. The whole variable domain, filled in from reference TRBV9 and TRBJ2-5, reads DSGVTQTPKHLITATGQRVTLRCSPRSGDLSVYWYQQSLDQGLQFLIQYYNGEERAKGNILERFSAQQFPDLHSELNLSSLELGDSALYFCASSPRQAGRQETQYFGPGTRLLVL.

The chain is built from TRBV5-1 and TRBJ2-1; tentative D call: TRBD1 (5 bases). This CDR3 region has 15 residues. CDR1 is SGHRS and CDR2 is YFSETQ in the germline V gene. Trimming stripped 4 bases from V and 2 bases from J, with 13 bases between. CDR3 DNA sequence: TGCGCCAGCAGCGCAACAGGTGGCCCCTACAATGAGCAGTTCTTC. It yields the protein CASSATGGPYNEQFF.